This is a list of T cell receptor beta chains from one sample in a study of patients and donors after allogeneic stem cell transplantation. In TCRdb, the RT-PCR reads were re-called with MiXCR into one record per CDR3 protein. The sample records approximately 410,000 distinct CDR3 sequences, 15% to 20% being singletons. Sequenced sample: blood, either unsorted or a sorted T cell fraction (not recorded which). The receptors were sampled from a human donor who was either an allogeneic HSCT recipient or a stem cell or donor lymphocyte infusion donor (not recorded which). It is not recorded whose cells these are; they may come from a transplant donor. The CDR3 runs from the conserved cysteine through the conserved F or W. A D gene is named only where the DNA matches it firmly. The size entry is marked missing in some rows and otherwise reads once, few, many or a size class.

V gene: TRBV5-1; J gene: TRBJ2-3; D gene: TRBD2; clone size: many; CDR3 protein: CASKGTSGTDTQYF; CDR3 DNA: TGCGCCAGCAAAGGGACTAGCGGGACAGATACGCAGTATTTT
V gene: TRBV6-5; J gene: TRBJ1-1; D gene: TRBD1; clone size: NA; CDR3 protein: CATRQGASEAFF; CDR3 DNA: TGTGCCACTCGACAGGGGGCATCTGAAGCTTTCTTT
V gene: TRBV25-1; J gene: TRBJ2-7; D gene: NA; clone size: few; CDR3 protein: CASSVGAYEQYF; CDR3 DNA: TGTGCCAGCAGTGTAGGGGCCTACGAGCAGTACTTC
V gene: TRBV5-1; J gene: TRBJ1-1; D gene: NA; clone size: many; CDR3 protein: CASTGGLNTEAFF; CDR3 DNA: TGCGCCAGCACGGGAGGACTGAACACTGAAGCTTTCTTT
V gene: TRBV3-1; J gene: TRBJ2-7; D gene: NA; clone size: few; CDR3 protein: CASSQDPGRGREQYF; CDR3 DNA: TGTGCCAGCAGCCAAGATCCTGGCAGGGGAAGGGAGCAGTACTTC
V gene: TRBV24-1; J gene: TRBJ2-1; D gene: NA; clone size: NA; CDR3 protein: CATSAPGRIYNEQFF; CDR3 DNA: TGTGCCACCAGTGCCCCGGGGAGGATCTACAATGAGCAGTTCTTC
V gene: TRBV3-1; J gene: TRBJ2-3; D gene: TRBD2; clone size: NA; CDR3 protein: CASSPTTSGLTTDTQYF; CDR3 DNA: TGTGCCAGCAGCCCGACGACTAGCGGGTTAACCACAGATACGCAGTATTTT
V gene: TRBV7-9; J gene: TRBJ2-3; D gene: NA; clone size: NA; CDR3 protein: CASSWGPDTQYF; CDR3 DNA: TGTGCCAGCAGCTGGGGACCGGATACGCAGTATTTT
V gene: TRBV7-8; J gene: TRBJ2-6; D gene: NA; clone size: few; CDR3 protein: CASSLGTRSGANVLTF; CDR3 DNA: TGTGCCAGCAGCTTAGGGACGCGCTCTGGGGCCAACGTCCTGACTTTC
V gene: TRBV11-2; J gene: TRBJ2-3; D gene: NA; clone size: few; CDR3 protein: CASTDSSGPRTQYF; CDR3 DNA: TGTGCCAGCACCGACAGTTCAGGGCCCCGTACGCAGTATTTT
V gene: TRBV27; J gene: TRBJ1-4; D gene: NA; clone size: NA; CDR3 protein: CASSLGRPNEKLFF; CDR3 DNA: TGTGCCAGCAGTCTGGGACGGCCGAATGAAAAACTGTTTTTT
V gene: TRBV3-1; J gene: TRBJ2-7; D gene: NA; clone size: few; CDR3 protein: CASSQMRRRYEQYF; CDR3 DNA: TGTGCCAGCAGCCAAATGAGGAGGCGATACGAGCAGTACTTC
V gene: TRBV19; J gene: TRBJ2-1; D gene: NA; clone size: few; CDR3 protein: CASSRIEGRGNEQFF; CDR3 DNA: TGTGCCAGTAGTCGCATCGAGGGAAGGGGCAATGAGCAGTTCTTC
V gene: TRBV4-1; J gene: TRBJ2-5; D gene: TRBD2; clone size: NA; CDR3 protein: CASSPTGGPYETQYF; CDR3 DNA: TGCGCCAGCAGCCCGACGGGGGGGCCGTATGAGACCCAGTACTTC
V gene: TRBV29-1; J gene: TRBJ1-2; D gene: NA; clone size: NA; CDR3 protein: CSVEMGGYTF; CDR3 DNA: TGCAGCGTTGAAATGGGTGGCTACACCTTC
V gene: TRBV11-2; J gene: TRBJ2-7; D gene: NA; clone size: NA; CDR3 protein: CASNHGAETYEQYF; CDR3 DNA: TGTGCCAGCAACCACGGAGCGGAGACCTACGAGCAGTACTTC
V gene: TRBV27; J gene: TRBJ2-1; D gene: NA; clone size: few; CDR3 protein: CASRTQGNEQFF; CDR3 DNA: TGTGCCAGCCGGACGCAGGGCAATGAGCAGTTCTTC
V gene: TRBV2; J gene: TRBJ1-5; D gene: NA; clone size: few; CDR3 protein: CASRRVVSNQPQHF; CDR3 DNA: TGTGCCAGCCGCAGGGTCGTTAGCAATCAGCCCCAGCATTTT
V gene: TRBV4-2; J gene: TRBJ2-2; D gene: NA; clone size: NA; CDR3 protein: CASSPDSRTGELFF; CDR3 DNA: TGTGCCAGCAGCCCGGACTCGCGCACCGGGGAGCTGTTTTTT
V gene: TRBV28; J gene: TRBJ1-5; D gene: NA; clone size: NA; CDR3 protein: CASSSRDTSNQPQHF; CDR3 DNA: TGTGCCAGCAGTTCAAGGGACACCTCCAATCAGCCCCAGCATTTT
V gene: TRBV15; J gene: TRBJ1-3; D gene: NA; clone size: many; CDR3 protein: CATSAASNPGNTIYF; CDR3 DNA: TGTGCCACCAGCGCGGCCTCTAACCCGGGAAACACCATATATTTT
V gene: TRBV12-3/TRBV12-4; J gene: TRBJ2-3; D gene: NA; clone size: NA; CDR3 protein: CASITRIGRYTDTQYF; CDR3 DNA: TGTGCCAGCATCACTCGAATCGGTAGATACACAGATACGCAGTATTTT
V gene: TRBV4-3; J gene: TRBJ2-7; D gene: NA; clone size: NA; CDR3 protein: CASSQDRSQDGNEQYF; CDR3 DNA: TGCGCCAGCAGCCAAGATCGTAGTCAGGACGGAAACGAGCAGTACTTC
V gene: TRBV7-9; J gene: TRBJ1-1; D gene: TRBD1; clone size: NA; CDR3 protein: CASSGIPGQGNTEAFF; CDR3 DNA: TGTGCCAGCAGCGGTATCCCGGGACAGGGAAACACTGAAGCTTTCTTT
V gene: TRBV5-1; J gene: TRBJ2-1; D gene: TRBD2; clone size: many; CDR3 protein: CASSLLASGNNEQFF; CDR3 DNA: TGCGCCAGCAGCTTGTTAGCTAGCGGGAACAATGAGCAGTTCTTC
V gene: TRBV5-4; J gene: TRBJ2-3; D gene: TRBD1; clone size: NA; CDR3 protein: CASSFRSIKTGTHHSTDTQYF; CDR3 DNA: TGTGCCAGCAGCTTTAGATCCATAAAGACAGGGACACATCATAGCACAGATACGCAGTATTTT
V gene: TRBV9; J gene: TRBJ1-1; D gene: NA; clone size: NA; CDR3 protein: CASSVDPGGTEAFF; CDR3 DNA: TGTGCCAGCAGCGTAGATCCGGGAGGCACTGAAGCTTTCTTT
V gene: TRBV7-4; J gene: TRBJ2-2; D gene: NA; clone size: NA; CDR3 protein: CASSLGSRPNTGELFF; CDR3 DNA: TGTGCCAGCAGCTTAGGAAGCAGGCCGAACACCGGGGAGCTGTTTTTT
V gene: TRBV9; J gene: TRBJ2-6; D gene: NA; clone size: NA; CDR3 protein: CASSRFKASGANVLTF; CDR3 DNA: TGTGCCAGCTCTCGCTTCAAGGCCTCTGGGGCCAACGTCCTGACTTTC
V gene: TRBV5-1; J gene: TRBJ2-5; D gene: TRBD2; clone size: NA; CDR3 protein: CASARDSGGKGQTQYF; CDR3 DNA: TGCGCCAGCGCCCGTGATTCGGGGGGGAAGGGACAGACCCAGTACTTC
V gene: TRBV5-5; J gene: TRBJ1-1; D gene: NA; clone size: few; CDR3 protein: CASSLGGYHEDTEAFF; CDR3 DNA: TGTGCCAGCAGCTTGGGAGGTTACCATGAAGACACTGAAGCTTTCTTT
V gene: TRBV5-1; J gene: TRBJ2-2; D gene: NA; clone size: NA; CDR3 protein: CASSPASTGELFF; CDR3 DNA: TGCGCCAGCAGCCCCGCTAGCACCGGGGAGCTGTTTTTT
V gene: TRBV29-1; J gene: TRBJ1-1; D gene: TRBD1; clone size: few; CDR3 protein: CSVSYWKQGGSAEAFF; CDR3 DNA: TGCAGCGTAAGCTACTGGAAACAGGGGGGTTCCGCTGAAGCTTTCTTT
V gene: TRBV4-1; J gene: TRBJ2-1; D gene: TRBD2; clone size: many; CDR3 protein: CASSQDYSFGWPGGTYNEQFF; CDR3 DNA: TGCGCCAGCAGCCAAGATTATTCTTTTGGCTGGCCGGGAGGCACCTACAATGAGCAGTTCTTC
V gene: TRBV20-1; J gene: TRBJ2-1; D gene: NA; clone size: few; CDR3 protein: CSARVGGKYNEQFF; CDR3 DNA: TGCAGTGCTAGAGTTGGGGGGAAATACAATGAGCAGTTCTTC
V gene: TRBV5-1; J gene: TRBJ2-3; D gene: NA; clone size: many; CDR3 protein: CASSFGGSSTDTQYF; CDR3 DNA: TGTGCCAGCAGTTTTGGAGGGAGTAGCACAGATACGCAGTATTTT
V gene: TRBV27; J gene: TRBJ2-7; D gene: TRBD2; clone size: NA; CDR3 protein: CASSSTSGFTYEQYF; CDR3 DNA: TGTGCCAGCAGTTCGACTAGCGGGTTCACCTACGAGCAGTACTTC
V gene: TRBV6-2/TRBV6-3; J gene: TRBJ2-7; D gene: TRBD1; clone size: few; CDR3 protein: CASSWTGIEQYF; CDR3 DNA: TGTGCCAGCAGCTGGACAGGGATCGAGCAGTACTTC
V gene: TRBV5-1; J gene: TRBJ2-3; D gene: TRBD2; clone size: few; CDR3 protein: CASSSGGSRGTDTQYF; CDR3 DNA: TGCGCCAGCAGCTCGGGGGGGTCCCGAGGCACAGATACGCAGTATTTT
V gene: TRBV12-3/TRBV12-4; J gene: TRBJ1-1; D gene: NA; clone size: NA; CDR3 protein: CASSQDAEAFF; CDR3 DNA: TGTGCCAGCAGCCAGGACGCTGAAGCTTTCTTT
V gene: TRBV20-1; J gene: TRBJ2-1; D gene: NA; clone size: many; CDR3 protein: CSASGAASYNEQFF; CDR3 DNA: TGCAGTGCTAGCGGGGCGGCCTCCTACAATGAGCAGTTCTTC
V gene: TRBV5-1; J gene: TRBJ2-3; D gene: NA; clone size: NA; CDR3 protein: CASSLVVADTQYF; CDR3 DNA: TGCGCCAGCAGCTTGGTGGTAGCGGATACGCAGTATTTT